This T cell receptor (beta chain) was identified in a study of T cell repertoires in cytomegalovirus infection. Study-level background: CMV infection plus the matching HLA type was flagged by public TCR beta signatures. Study-wide results and limits: HLA-C-restricted CMV clonotypes gave the most frequent clonotype in two of eight donors. Cumulative public TCR beta family frequency identified carriers of CMV plus the relevant HLA.

Comments on this clonotype: Antigen specificity is unknown.

CDR3 size: 16 residues. Between the trimmed V and J ends, which lost 2 bases and 5 bases, there was a span of 16 bases. Germline V gives CDR1 MNHEY, CDR2 SVGAGI. MiXCR, run by TCRdb on the reads, gives a single entry per CDR3 protein. Of hundreds of thousands of distinct CDR3 sequences in the sample, approximately 32% were seen once. This specimen was cultured PBMCs, taken from culture after CMV antigen stimulation. The chain links TRBV6-5 to TRBJ2-1; D is perhaps TRBD2 (6 bases). This clonotype was obtained from a human donor in good health (CMV status not recorded). Some clones in this sample may be carry-over from other donors' samples. The CDR3 DNA follows: TGTGCCAGCAGTTACCCTTTATCCGGGGGAGACAATGAGCAGTTCTTC. Translated, it gives CASSYPLSGGDNEQFF.